This TCR beta chain was recorded in a study of vaccination and CD4 T cells after COVID-19. Study context: The study drew post-COVID samples a median around 100 days after diagnosis (range 35 to 161). Each of the control cultures got a CEFX pool, an HIV-1 Nef pool, or no peptide.

Sample time point: late sampling 161 to 241 days after vaccination in a few convalescent patients. The treatment: roughly ten-day PBMC culture with coronavirus spike peptide pools or control peptides (ViraFEST assay). Alongside about 9.1 IU/ml IL-2 and about 9.1 ug/ml peptide pools, PBMCs were cultured at some 1.9 million per well. Cultured CD4+ T-cell DNA underwent Oncomine TCR Beta short-read sequencing. TCRdb re-derived calls from the PCR reads in MiXCR, one entry per CDR3 protein. This sample has around 18,000 distinct CDR3 sequences, with just over 50% found just once. As concerns this clonotype: What it binds is unknown.

Study-wide findings and caveats: Only after vaccination were a median roughly 90% of convalescents' reactive clones seen.

CDR3 length: 12 residues. With 1 base removed from V and 6 bases from J, the gap between germline ends came to 4 bases. Per the germline V gene, CDR1 is MDHEN and CDR2 is SYDVKM. The sequence came from a human donor who had recovered from COVID-19. Sequenced here: CD4+ T cells from blood, cultured in vitro, sampled about 7 months after SARS-CoV-2 vaccination. This chain joins TRBV28 and TRBJ1-5; D not certain. The CDR3 is CASSLFPQPQHF. In DNA form, the CDR3 reads TGTGCCAGCAGTTTATTCCCTCAGCCCCAGCATTTT. The variable domain in full, with the rest retrieved from reference TRBV28 and TRBJ1-5, is DVKVTQSSRYLVKRTGEKVFLECVQDMDHENMFWYRQDPGLGLRLIYFSYDVKMKEKGDIPEGYSVSREKKERFSLILESASTNQTSMYLCASSLFPQPQHFGDGTRLSIL.